The present TCR beta chain was sequenced within a study of beta chain features in type 1 diabetes. The V gene lost 0 bases and the J gene lost 1 base, with 5 bases spanning the gap. CDR1 and CDR2 from the germline V gene are SGHRS and YFSETQ. The CDR3 spans 14 residues. Investigators reverse transcribed all isolated RNA, so they sequenced expressed TCRB transcripts. Assay: immunoSEQ multiplex PCR; the TCRdb copy retains only in-frame clones and omits some. The data hold 150,000 to 200,000 clones, with approximately 9% observed a single time. Comments on this clone: The sample carries other DNA sequences with the same CDR3.

J is TRBJ1-3 and V is TRBV5-1; possibly TRBD1 for D (5 bases). The sequenced sample was central memory CD4+ T cells from blood. The sequence derives from a woman between 18 and 29 years old in good health. For the CDR3, the DNA is TGCGCCAGCAGCTTGGGACAGTCTGGAAACACCATATATTTT. Encoded protein: CASSLGQSGNTIYF.